This T cell receptor (beta chain) came from a study of shared clonotypes between healthy human individuals. CD8 cells classed as naive were CD45RO-negative and positively selected for CCR7, excluding terminally differentiated effector memory CD45RA+ cells. The method was immunoSEQ multiplex PCR; TCRdb's version includes in-frame clones alone and lacks a portion of them. The table records about 1.9 million clones, over 85% of them present only once. The germline V gene has CDR1 SEHNR and CDR2 FQNEAQ (reference sequence). The CDR3 runs to 16 residues. Trimming shortened V by 3 bases and J by 0 bases, and 13 bases separated the two germline ends.

The sample consisted of naive CD8+ T cells from PBMCs. This receptor was taken from a man aged 18-30 years in good health. Some clones in this sample may be carry-over from other donors' samples. The rearrangement links TRBV7-9 to TRBJ2-3; D might be TRBD1 (6 bases). The CDR3 loop is CASSFKGTTSTDTQYF. The CDR3 DNA reads as TGTGCCAGCAGCTTTAAAGGGACAACAAGCACAGATACGCAGTATTTT.